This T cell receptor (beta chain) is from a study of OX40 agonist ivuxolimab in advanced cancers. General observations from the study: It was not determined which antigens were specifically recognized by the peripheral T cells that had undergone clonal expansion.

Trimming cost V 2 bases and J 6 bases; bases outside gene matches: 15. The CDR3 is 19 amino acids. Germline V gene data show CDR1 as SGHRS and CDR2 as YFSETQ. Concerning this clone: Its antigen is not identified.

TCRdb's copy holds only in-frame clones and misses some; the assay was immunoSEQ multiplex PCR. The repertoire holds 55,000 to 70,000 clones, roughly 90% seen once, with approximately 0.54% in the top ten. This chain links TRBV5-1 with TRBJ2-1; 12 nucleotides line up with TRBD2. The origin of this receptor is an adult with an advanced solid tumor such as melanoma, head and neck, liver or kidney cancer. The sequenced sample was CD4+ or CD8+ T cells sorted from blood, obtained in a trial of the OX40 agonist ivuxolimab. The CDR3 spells CASSFRTSGKIDMFNEQFF. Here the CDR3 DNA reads TGCGCCAGCAGCTTCCGGACTAGCGGGAAAATAGACATGTTCAATGAGCAGTTCTTC. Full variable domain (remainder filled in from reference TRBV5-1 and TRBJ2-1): KAGVTQTPRYLIKTRGQQVTLSCSPISGHRSVSWYQQTPGQGLQFLFEYFSETQRNKGNFPGRFSGRQFSNSRSEMNVSTLELGDSALYLCASSFRTSGKIDMFNEQFFGPGTRLTVL.